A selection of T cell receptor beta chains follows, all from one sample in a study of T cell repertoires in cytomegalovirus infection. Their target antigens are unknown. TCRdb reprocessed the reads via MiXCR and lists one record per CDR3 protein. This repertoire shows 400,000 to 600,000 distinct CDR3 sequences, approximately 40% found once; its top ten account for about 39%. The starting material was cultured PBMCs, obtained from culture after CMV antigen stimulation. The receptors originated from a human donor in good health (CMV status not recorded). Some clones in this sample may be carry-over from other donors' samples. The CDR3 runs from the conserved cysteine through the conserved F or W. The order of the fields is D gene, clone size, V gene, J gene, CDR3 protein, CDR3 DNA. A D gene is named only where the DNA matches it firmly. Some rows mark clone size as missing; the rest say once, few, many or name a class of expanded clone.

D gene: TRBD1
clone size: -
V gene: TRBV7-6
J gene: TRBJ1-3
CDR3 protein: CASSPSGGIAIYF
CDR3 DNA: TGTGCCAGCAGCCCCTCAGGGGGGATCGCCATATATTTT

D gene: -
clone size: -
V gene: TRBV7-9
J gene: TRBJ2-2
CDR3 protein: CASSLYLTGELFF
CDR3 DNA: TGTGCCAGCAGCCTATACCTCACCGGGGAGCTGTTTTTT

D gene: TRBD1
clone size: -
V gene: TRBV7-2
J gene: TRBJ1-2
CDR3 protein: CASSLASGQGVNGYTF
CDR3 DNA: TGTGCCAGCAGCTTGGCATCGGGACAGGGAGTCAATGGCTACACCTTC

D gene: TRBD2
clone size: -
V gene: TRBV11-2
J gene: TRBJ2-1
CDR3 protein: CASSLGLGLVDNEQFF
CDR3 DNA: TGTGCCAGCAGCTTAGGGTTGGGACTAGTCGACAATGAGCAGTTCTTC

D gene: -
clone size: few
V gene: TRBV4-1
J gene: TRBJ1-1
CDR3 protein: CASSPRAGDPWATNEAFF
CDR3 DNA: TGCGCCAGCAGCCCCCGCGCGGGGGACCCCTGGGCTACTAATGAAGCTTTCTTT

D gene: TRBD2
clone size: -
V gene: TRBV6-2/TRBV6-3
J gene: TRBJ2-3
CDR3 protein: CASSRGLAGTQYF
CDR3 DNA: TGTGCCAGCAGTAGGGGACTAGCAGGGACGCAGTATTTT

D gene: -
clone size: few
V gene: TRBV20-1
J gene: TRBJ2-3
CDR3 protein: CSAQLKLFTDTQYF
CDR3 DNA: TGCAGTGCCCAGTTAAAACTGTTCACAGATACGCAGTATTTT

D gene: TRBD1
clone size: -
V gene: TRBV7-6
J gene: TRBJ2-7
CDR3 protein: CASSKQGMGYEQYF
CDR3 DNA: TGTGCCAGCAGCAAACAGGGGATGGGCTACGAGCAGTACTTC

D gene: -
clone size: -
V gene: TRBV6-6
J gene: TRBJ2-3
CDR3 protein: CASSYWGGESDTQYF
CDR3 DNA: TGTGCCAGCAGTTACTGGGGGGGCGAATCCGATACGCAGTATTTT

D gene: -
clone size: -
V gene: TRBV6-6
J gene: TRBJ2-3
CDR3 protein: CATSRKDTQYF
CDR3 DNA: TGTGCCACCTCGCGGAAGGATACGCAGTATTTT

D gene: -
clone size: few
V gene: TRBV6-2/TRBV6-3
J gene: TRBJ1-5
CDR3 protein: CASSYLGENQPQHF
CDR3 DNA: TGTGCCAGCAGTTACTTAGGGGAGAATCAGCCCCAGCATTTT

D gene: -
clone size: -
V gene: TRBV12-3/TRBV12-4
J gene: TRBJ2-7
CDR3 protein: CASGTQGFGNEQYF
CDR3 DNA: TGTGCCAGCGGGACACAGGGCTTTGGTAACGAGCAGTACTTC

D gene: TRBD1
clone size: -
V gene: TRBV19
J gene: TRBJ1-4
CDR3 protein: CASSGQATNEKLFF
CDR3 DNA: TGTGCCAGTAGCGGACAGGCAACTAATGAAAAACTGTTTTTT

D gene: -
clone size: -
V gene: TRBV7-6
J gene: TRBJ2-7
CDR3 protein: CASSLDRAGAHRSYEQYF
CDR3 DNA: TGTGCCAGCAGCTTAGACCGGGCTGGAGCGCACCGCTCCTACGAGCAGTACTTC

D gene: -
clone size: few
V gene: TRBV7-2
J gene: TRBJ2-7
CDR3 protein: CASRPGPTIYEQYF
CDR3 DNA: TGTGCCAGCAGGCCGGGGCCTACAATTTACGAGCAGTACTTC

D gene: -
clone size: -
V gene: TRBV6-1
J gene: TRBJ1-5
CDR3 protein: CASSYSHTGGGQPQHF
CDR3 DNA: TGTGCCAGCAGTTATTCACACACGGGGGGGGGTCAGCCCCAGCATTTT

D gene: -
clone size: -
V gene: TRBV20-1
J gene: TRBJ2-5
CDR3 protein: CSASPLPGETQYF
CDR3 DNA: TGCAGTGCTAGTCCACTCCCGGGGGAGACCCAGTACTTC